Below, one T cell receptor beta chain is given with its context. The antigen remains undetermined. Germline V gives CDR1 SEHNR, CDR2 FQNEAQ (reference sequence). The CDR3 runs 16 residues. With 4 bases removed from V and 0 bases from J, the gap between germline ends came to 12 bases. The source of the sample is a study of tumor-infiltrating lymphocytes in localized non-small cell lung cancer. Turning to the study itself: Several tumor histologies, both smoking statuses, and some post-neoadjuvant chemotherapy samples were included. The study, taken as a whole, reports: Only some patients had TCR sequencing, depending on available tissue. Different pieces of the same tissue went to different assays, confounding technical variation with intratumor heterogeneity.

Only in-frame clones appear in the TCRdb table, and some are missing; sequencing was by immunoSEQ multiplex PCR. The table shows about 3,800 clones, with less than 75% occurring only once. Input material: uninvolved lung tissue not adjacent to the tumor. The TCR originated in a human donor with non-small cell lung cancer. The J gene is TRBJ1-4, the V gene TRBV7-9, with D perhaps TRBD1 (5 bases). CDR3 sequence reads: CASSSRTGATNEKLFF. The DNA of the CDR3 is TGTGCCAGCAGCTCCAGGACGGGGGCAACTAATGAAAAACTGTTTTTT.